These T cell receptor beta chains were read from a single sample in a study of shared clonotypes between healthy human individuals. Here immunoSEQ multiplex PCR was the method, and the copy in TCRdb shows in-frame clones only, minus some. The sample shows roughly 480,000 clones, around three quarters of them seen only once. Input material: PBMCs. These receptors all stem from a woman between 35 and 50 years old in good health. Some clones in this sample may be carry-over from other donors' samples. Each CDR3 is given with its conserved first and last residue. The D gene is left open where the match is weak. Clone size is not always given. Where it is, it says once, few, many or a class for expanded clones.

>TRBJ1-2|TRBD1|-|TRBV28
TGTGCCAGCAGTCCGTCCCCGGGACAGGGGGCCTATGGCTACACCTTC
CASSPSPGQGAYGYTF
>TRBJ2-2|-|many|TRBV7-3
TGTGCCAGCAGCGCAGGGATGGACACCGGGGAGCTGTTTTTT
CASSAGMDTGELFF
>TRBJ2-1|-|-|TRBV10-2
TGCGCCAGCAGGGATAGCCCGACCTACAATGAGCAGTTCTTC
CASRDSPTYNEQFF
>TRBJ1-2|TRBD1|-|TRBV6-5
TGTGCCAGCAGGGGACAGGGAATCGTGTATGGCTACACCTTC
CASRGQGIVYGYTF
>TRBJ2-7|-|-|TRBV4-1
TGCGCCAGCAGCCAGAGTCCGGAATACGAGCAGTACTTC
CASSQSPEYEQYF
>TRBJ2-7|-|-|TRBV7-2
TGTGCCAGCAGCTTAGTCGGCACCTACGAGCAGTACTTC
CASSLVGTYEQYF
>TRBJ2-3|TRBD2|-|TRBV7-9
TGTGCCAGCACCGCGGGGGGTAGCACAGATACGCAGTATTTT
CASTAGGSTDTQYF
>TRBJ1-5|TRBD1|-|TRBV28
TGTGCCAGCAGTTTACCCGGACAGGGGAATCAGCCCCAGCATTTT
CASSLPGQGNQPQHF
>TRBJ2-7|TRBD1|-|TRBV10-3
TGTGCCACCTCCGGACAGGGCCACGAGCAGTACTTC
CATSGQGHEQYF
>TRBJ2-1|TRBD2|-|TRBV25-1
TGTGCCAGCACGGCCCGACTAGCGGGAGGGCCAGAGCAGTTCTTC
CASTARLAGGPEQFF
>TRBJ1-4|TRBD1|-|TRBV9
TGTGCCAGCAGCCAGGTGACAGGGAATTATGAAAAACTGTTTTTT
CASSQVTGNYEKLFF
>TRBJ2-7|TRBD2|-|TRBV30
TGTGCCTTAAGACTAGCGGGAGACTACGAGCAGTACTTC
CALRLAGDYEQYF
>TRBJ2-1|-|-|TRBV2
TGTGCCAGCAGTGATAGAAGGACACCCAATGAGCAGTTCTTC
CASSDRRTPNEQFF
>TRBJ2-7|-|-|TRBV28
TGTGCCAGCAGTTCTCCTCAGGGCGACGAGCAGTACTTC
CASSSPQGDEQYF
>TRBJ2-3|TRBD2|-|TRBV7-2
TGTGCCAGCAGCATACTAGCGGGAGGGCCCACAGATACGCAGTATTTT
CASSILAGGPTDTQYF
>TRBJ2-1|-|-|TRBV5-4
TGTGCCAGCAGCTTGGCCGGGGGTGAGCAGTTCTTC
CASSLAGGEQFF
>TRBJ1-5|-|-|TRBV10-3
TGTGCCATCAGTGATTCGAATCAGCCCCAGCATTTT
CAISDSNQPQHF
>TRBJ1-2|-|few|TRBV2
TGTGCCAGCAGATTAGCACCCTCGAATGGCTACACCTTC
CASRLAPSNGYTF
>TRBJ2-2|TRBD1|-|TRBV11-3
TGTGCCAGCAGCCTATGGACAGGGAACACCGGGGAGCTGTTTTTT
CASSLWTGNTGELFF
>TRBJ2-3|TRBD2|-|TRBV5-4
TGTGCCAGCAGCACGAGGACTAGCGACACAGATACGCAGTATTTT
CASSTRTSDTDTQYF
>TRBJ2-3|-|-|TRBV27
TGTGCCAGCAGTTTAAGGCAGGGAACAGATACGCAGTATTTT
CASSLRQGTDTQYF
>TRBJ2-2|-|-|TRBV9
TGTGCCAGCAGCGTAGCCGGGGTAGGGTCTGGCACCGGGGAGCTGTTTTTT
CASSVAGVGSGTGELFF
>TRBJ2-3|TRBD2|-|TRBV2
TGTGCCAGCCGGACTAGCGGGAGGGATACGCAGTATTTT
CASRTSGRDTQYF
>TRBJ2-4|-|-|TRBV29-1
TGCAGCGTTCCCCAGGGTAGCGGCAAAAACATTCAGTACTTC
CSVPQGSGKNIQYF
>TRBJ2-1|TRBD2|-|TRBV7-3
TGTGCCAGCAGCTTAGCGGGAGGGTTCGATGAGCAGTTCTTC
CASSLAGGFDEQFF
>TRBJ2-3|-|-|TRBV6-5
TGTGCCAGCAGTTACGGGGACACCAGCACAGATACGCAGTATTTT
CASSYGDTSTDTQYF
>TRBJ1-3|TRBD1|-|TRBV5-1
TGCGCCAGCAGCTTTACCGGGACAGGGACCAACACCATATATTTT
CASSFTGTGTNTIYF
>TRBJ2-7|TRBD2|-|TRBV7-2
TGTGCCAGCAGGGAGGGCGGGAGTTCCTACGAGCAGTACTTC
CASREGGSSYEQYF
>TRBJ1-1|-|few|TRBV30
TGTGCCTGGAGTTCATTTTGGCCGGCCACTGAAGCTTTCTTT
CAWSSFWPATEAFF
>TRBJ2-2|TRBD2|-|TRBV2
TGTGCCAGCAGGATCGACCTCTTTGGCGGGAGGGGCACCGGGGAGCTGTTTTTT
CASRIDLFGGRGTGELFF
>TRBJ2-2|TRBD1|many|TRBV18
TGTGCCAGCTCACCTCCGACAGGGGGTTACACCGGGGAGCTGTTTTTT
CASSPPTGGYTGELFF
>TRBJ2-1|TRBD1|few|TRBV7-9
TGTGCCAGCAGCTTGCTTTTGTGGACAGGAGACTCCTACAATGAGCAGTTCTTC
CASSLLLWTGDSYNEQFF
>TRBJ2-2|-|-|TRBV7-3
TGTGCCAGCAGCCTCACCGGACCCCCGCTCGGGGAGCTGTTTTTT
CASSLTGPPLGELFF
>TRBJ1-1|-|once|TRBV18
TGTGCCAGCTCACCCCCGATAGGAGGCACTGAAGCTTTCTTT
CASSPPIGGTEAFF
>TRBJ2-3|-|many|TRBV2
TGTGCCAGCGCCGGGAGTGCTTGGGATACGCAGTATTTT
CASAGSAWDTQYF
>TRBJ1-1|-|once|TRBV19
TGTGCCAGTATGATCAGGGGTGGGGGTGAAGCTTTCTTT
CASMIRGGGEAFF
>TRBJ1-5|TRBD1|-|TRBV19
TGTGCCAGTAGTATACGACAGGGAGCTCAGCCCCAGCATTTT
CASSIRQGAQPQHF
>TRBJ1-1|TRBD1|few|TRBV7-9
TGTGCCAGCAGCCCCGGGACAGTCACTGAAGCTTTCTTT
CASSPGTVTEAFF
>TRBJ2-6|TRBD1|-|TRBV28
TGTGCCAGCAAGGAAACAGGGGCTGCTGGGGCCAACGTCCTGACTTTC
CASKETGAAGANVLTF
>TRBJ2-7|TRBD1|-|TRBV29-1
TGCAGCGTTCGGACAGGGGGCGCCTACGAGCAGTACTTC
CSVRTGGAYEQYF
>TRBJ1-3|-|once|TRBV28
TGTGCCAGCAGTTTATTTATAGGGGGATCGGGAAACACCATATATTTT
CASSLFIGGSGNTIYF
>TRBJ1-2|TRBD1|-|TRBV18
TGTGCCAGCTCATCCGGGACAGCTATTAACTATGGCTACACCTTC
CASSSGTAINYGYTF
>TRBJ2-7|TRBD2|many|TRBV4-1
TGCGCCAGCAGCCAAGACCAGCGGGAATCCTCCGAGCAGTACTTC
CASSQDQRESSEQYF
>TRBJ1-2|-|-|TRBV27
TGTGCCAGCAGTCCCCTACTAGGGATAGGTGGCTACACCTTC
CASSPLLGIGGYTF
>TRBJ2-1|TRBD1|-|TRBV2
TGTGCCAGCGGGGGGATCGGGACAGGTTTCTACAATGAGCAGTTCTTC
CASGGIGTGFYNEQFF
>TRBJ1-3|-|-|TRBV7-2
TGTGCCAGCAGCCCACGGGGGGTTTGGGGAAACACCATATATTTT
CASSPRGVWGNTIYF
>TRBJ2-7|TRBD2|-|TRBV28
TGTGCCAGCAGCTTCAGACCGGGACTAGCACACTTC
CASSFRPGLAHF